Below, 29 T cell receptor beta chains from the same sample are listed, as sequenced in a study of blood T cell repertoires in COVID-19. TCRdb keeps only in-frame clones here, not all; method: immunoSEQ multiplex PCR. This table has approximately 290,000 clones, over 75% appearing once. The specimen sequenced was peripheral blood. The receptors stem from a human donor with COVID-19, enrolled during active disease. The donor label of this sample is uncertain.

The DNA for the CDR3 is TGTGCCAGCTCTGAAGCGGGAGGCTCCTACGAGCAGTACTTC. This translates into CASSEAGGSYEQYF. The rearrangement links TRBV18 to TRBJ2-7, with TRBD2 matching over 9 bases. Germline V gives CDR1 KGHSH, CDR2 LQKENI. V was pared by 6 bases and J by 0 bases, with 3 bases of the junction left unmatched. CDR3 length equals 14 residues.

V is TRBV15 and J is TRBJ1-4; perhaps TRBD1 as D (5 bases). The CDR3 length is 15 residues. Trimming pared 2 bases from V and 0 bases from J, leaving 7 bases between. Germline lookup yields CDR1 LNHNV and CDR2 YYDKDF (reference sequence). The CDR3, as DNA: TGTGCCACCAGCAGATTGACAGCAACTAATGAAAAACTGTTTTTT. Residues: CATSRLTATNEKLFF. The full variable domain, completed using reference TRBV15 and TRBJ1-4, is DAMVIQNPRYQVTQFGKPVTLSCSQTLNHNVMYWYQQKSSQAPKLLFHYYDKDFNNEADTPDNFQSRRPNTSFCFLDIRSPGLGDTAMYLCATSRLTATNEKLFFGSGTQLSVL.

The V gene is TRBV7-2, the J gene TRBJ1-3; the D gene is possibly TRBD1 (6 bases). The V end was cut by 3 bases, the J end by 1 base, with 10 bases between. The germline V gene encodes CDR1 SGHTA and CDR2 FQGNSA. The CDR3 covers 15 residues. CDR3 region: CASSFRGTSGNTIYF. The CDR3 DNA reads as TGTGCCAGCAGCTTCAGGGGTACGTCTGGAAACACCATATATTTT.

The genes are TRBV28 and TRBJ2-2, with TRBD2 identical over 7 bases. CDR3 length: 18 amino acids. The germline CDR1 and CDR2 sequences are MDHEN and SYDVKM. Trimming took 3 bases from V and 2 from J; bases not matched to a gene: 12. CDR3 nucleotides: TGTGCCAGCAGTTTGGCGGGAGCAGCCTCCCTCAACACCGGGGAGCTGTTTTTT. Translated, it gives CASSLAGAASLNTGELFF.

This clone was counted a few times. V is TRBV28 and J is TRBJ2-7; the match to TRBD2 covers 10 bases. This CDR3 spans 14 amino acids. Unmatched junction bases numbered 9, after V lost 8 bases and J lost 5 bases. CDR1 is MDHEN, CDR2 SYDVKM, per germline. The CDR3 nucleotides read TGTGCCAGCGGAAATGGACTAGCGGCTGACGAGCAGTACTTC. Its translation: CASGNGLAADEQYF.

This chain links TRBV19 with TRBJ2-3, with D maybe TRBD1 (5 bases). This CDR3 has 13 residues. CDR1 LNHDA and CDR2 SQIVND come from the germline V gene (reference sequence). V lost 3 bases and J lost 6, with 10 bases in between. The CDR3 sequence is CASSIRTSDTQYF. In DNA form, the CDR3 reads TGTGCCAGTAGTATCCGGACATCCGATACGCAGTATTTT.

The chain carries TRBV23-1 and TRBJ1-5; maybe TRBD1 (6 bases). TRBV23-1 is filed as an ORF, its function uncertain. The CDR3 consists of 15 residues. Trimming shortened V by 3 bases and J by 3 bases, and 12 bases separated the two germline ends. CDR3 amino acids: CASSQGAGFNQPQHF. The CDR3 region has the DNA TGCGCCAGCAGTCAGGGGGCTGGGTTCAATCAGCCCCAGCATTTT.

This chain joins TRBV27 and TRBJ2-3; 12 nucleotides agree with TRBD1. Per the germline V gene, CDR1 is MNHEY and CDR2 is SMNVEV (reference sequence). V lost 4 bases and J lost 2; bases outside the gene matches: 4. The CDR3 sequence is 16 residues long. The CDR3 here is CASSSPGQGATDTQYF. CDR3 coding DNA: TGTGCCAGCAGTTCACCGGGACAGGGGGCCACAGATACGCAGTATTTT.

The rearrangement links TRBV24-1 to TRBJ2-7; no definite D call. Looked up from germline, CDR1 is KGHDR and CDR2 is SFDVKD. The V and J ends lost 6 bases and 2 bases respectively, with 13 bases between them. The CDR3 spans 14 residues. The CDR3 DNA reads as TGTGCCACCAGTTCTAACTCTCCGCCCTACGAGCAGTACTTC. Encoded protein: CATSSNSPPYEQYF.

A single count supports this clone. V and J are TRBV30 and TRBJ2-5; TRBD2 aligns across 16 bases. Germline-derived CDR1 and CDR2 are GTSNPN and SVGIG (reference sequence). V was clipped by 5 bases and J by 5 bases; unmatched bases: 8. This CDR3 has 16 residues. CDR3 amino acids: CAWEPRGLAGGETQYF. CDR3 in DNA: TGTGCCTGGGAGCCGCGGGGACTAGCGGGAGGGGAGACCCAGTACTTC.

The chain has TRBV12-3 or TRBV12-4 and TRBJ1-1; no clear D gene. The CDR3 is 12 amino acids. Trimming took 1 base from V and 8 from J, leaving 8 bases between them. CDR3 nucleotides: TGTGCCAGCAGTTTAGGGCCAGTCGAAGCTTTCTTT. Amino acids: CASSLGPVEAFF.

This chain links TRBV7-9 with TRBJ2-2; 7 bases match TRBD2. The CDR3 sequence is 14 residues long. CDR1 is SEHNR, CDR2 FQNEAQ, per germline (reference sequence). V lost 5 bases and J lost 3; bases outside the gene matches: 3. The CDR3 bases are TGTGCCAGCAGCCTTGCGGGAGACACCGGGGAGCTGTTTTTT. It encodes CASSLAGDTGELFF.

The genes are TRBV4-1 and TRBJ2-2; 8 bases line up with TRBD2. The V segment lost 4 bases and the J segment 4 bases; nucleotides outside the gene matches: 14. The CDR3 length is 18 residues. Germline V gene sequence: CDR1 MGHRA, CDR2 YSYEKL. The CDR3 is CASSRGLTGGPLTGELFF. The CDR3 DNA reads TGCGCCAGCAGCCGGGGTTTAACGGGAGGGCCACTCACCGGGGAGCTGTTTTTT.

The V call is TRBV6-5, the J call TRBJ1-3; 8 bases line up with TRBD1. The CDR3 length is 14 residues. The germline V gene encodes CDR1 MNHEY and CDR2 SVGAGI. V lost 10 bases and J lost 5; bases outside the gene matches: 10. The CDR3 loop is CAITTGAGRNTIYF. In DNA, the CDR3 is TGTGCCATCACGACAGGGGCTGGAAGAAACACCATATATTTT.

The V gene is TRBV20-1, the J gene TRBJ2-5; 14 nucleotides match TRBD2. After removal of 3 bases from V and 5 bases from J, the junction contained 14 bases not matched to a gene. Germline V gene data show CDR1 as DFQATT and CDR2 as SNEGSKA (reference sequence). The CDR3 length is 18 residues. The CDR3 DNA sequence: TGCAGTGCTAGTCCCGGGACTAGCGGGAGTGGGGCGGGGGAGACCCAGTACTTC. This translates into CSASPGTSGSGAGETQYF.

The V call is TRBV9, the J call TRBJ1-1; tentatively, D is TRBD1 (5 bases). Trimming left V 3 bases short and J 1 base short, with 10 bases between. From germline, CDR1 is SGDLS and CDR2 YYNGEE. There are 14 residues in the CDR3. CDR3 in DNA: TGTGCCAGCAGCGGCGGACACGAGAACACTGAAGCTTTCTTT. Its protein is CASSGGHENTEAFF.

This chain uses TRBV12-5 with TRBJ1-2; TRBD1 matches 8 bases. The CDR3 has 19 amino acids. Germline assignment: CDR1 LGHNT and CDR2 FRNRAP. The V and J ends lost 0 bases and 4 bases, in that order; junction bases with no gene match: 16. As DNA, the CDR3 is TGTGCTAGTGGTTTGGTTCTCGGGGCAGGGGGCAAGCGGACCTATGGCTACACCTTC. This encodes CASGLVLGAGGKRTYGYTF.

This chain joins TRBV5-4 and TRBJ1-2, with D maybe TRBD1 (6 bases). Between the trimmed V and J ends, which lost 1 base and 8 bases, there was a span of 12 bases. The CDR3 length is 13 residues. Germline V gene sequence: CDR1 SGHNT, CDR2 YYREEE (reference sequence). DNA for the CDR3: TGTGCCAGCAGCTTGACAGGGTACCAGGGCTACACCTTC. This sequence encodes CASSLTGYQGYTF.

The rearrangement links TRBV6-6 to TRBJ1-1, with 7 nucleotides matching TRBD1. CDR1 MNHNY and CDR2 SVGAGI come from the germline V gene (reference sequence). The CDR3 has 16 amino acids. With V trimmed by 2 bases and J by 1 base, 7 bases remained unmatched. The CDR3 DNA reads as TGTGCCAGCAGTTACGGGGGGACAGAGGGGAACACTGAAGCTTTCTTT. Its protein product is CASSYGGTEGNTEAFF.

This rearrangement joins TRBV19 to TRBJ2-5; 7 nucleotides line up with TRBD1. Germline lookup yields CDR1 LNHDA and CDR2 SQIVND (reference sequence). The CDR3 consists of 14 residues. Losses at the gene ends were 5 bases for V and 6 bases for J; bases not matched to a gene: 9. The CDR3: CASSLRDRVKTQYF. Here the CDR3 DNA reads TGTGCCAGTAGTCTACGAGACAGGGTAAAGACCCAGTACTTC. Using reference TRBV19 and TRBJ2-5 for the parts outside the CDR3, the full variable domain is DGGITQSPKYLFRKEGQNVTLSCEQNLNHDAMYWYRQDPGQGLRLIYYSQIVNDFQKGDIAEGYSVSREKKESFPLTVTSAQKNPTAFYLCASSLRDRVKTQYFGPGTRLLVL.

CDR3 loop: CASSYDQPQHF. The CDR3 DNA reads as TGTGCCAGCAGCTACGATCAGCCCCAGCATTTT. The chain combines TRBV28 with TRBJ1-5, with D uncertain. V lost 6 bases and J 5 bases, leaving 5 bases between the germline ends. The CDR3 consists of 11 residues. CDR1 MDHEN and CDR2 SYDVKM come from the germline V gene. Full variable domain (remainder filled in from reference TRBV28 and TRBJ1-5): DVKVTQSSRYLVKRTGEKVFLECVQDMDHENMFWYRQDPGLGLRLIYFSYDVKMKEKGDIPEGYSVSREKKERFSLILESASTNQTSMYLCASSYDQPQHFGDGTRLSIL.

The V and J genes are TRBV11-3 and TRBJ2-1; D might be TRBD2 (5 bases). The germline gives CDR1 SGHNT, CDR2 YENEEA. V was cut by 1 base and J by 8 bases, with 12 bases left in between. This CDR3 has 14 amino acids. Here the CDR3 DNA reads TGTGCCAGCAGCTTAGGGGCGGTCGGGGATGAGCAGTTCTTC. It is translated as CASSLGAVGDEQFF.

The chain combines TRBV5-4 with TRBJ1-2; 9 nucleotides align to TRBD1. Germline V gives CDR1 SGHNT, CDR2 YYREEE (reference sequence). CDR3 size: 15 residues. J gave up 5 bases and V 4 bases, and 9 bases lay outside the gene matches. The CDR3 DNA reads as TGTGCCAGCAGCCCGGGACAGGGAAAGCCATATGGCTACACCTTC. Amino acids: CASSPGQGKPYGYTF.

The CDR3 nucleotides are TGTGCCAGTAGTACTTCCGGACAGGTGAACACTGAAGCTTTCTTT. This sequence encodes CASSTSGQVNTEAFF. The J gene is TRBJ1-1, the V gene TRBV19, with 7 bases aligning to TRBD1. Looked up from germline, CDR1 is LNHDA and CDR2 is SQIVND (reference sequence). The trim removed 4 bases at V and 0 bases at J, leaving 5 bases unmatched. This CDR3 spans 15 amino acids.

This clone has more than one count but fewer than ten. The J gene is TRBJ2-1, the V gene TRBV7-3; possible D gene TRBD2, 6 bases. CDR1 is SGHTA and CDR2 is FQGTGA in the germline V gene. Deletions cut 3 bases from V and 9 bases from J, with 12 bases between. This CDR3 is 13 amino acids long. The chain's CDR3 is CASSFSGAGEQFF. CDR3 in DNA: TGTGCCAGCAGCTTTAGCGGCGCTGGTGAGCAGTTCTTC.

This clone was recorded at least ten times. Compared with germline, one end of the junction differs, possibly owing to a read error. The sample contains more than one DNA sequence encoding this CDR3. This chain connects TRBV7-7 to TRBJ1-3; perhaps TRBD1 as D (5 bases). The CDR3 spans 12 residues. Per germline, CDR1 SSHAT and CDR2 FNYEAQ (reference sequence). The CDR3 reads CASSDSGNTIYF. CDR3 sequence (DNA): TGTGCTAGCAGCGACAGTGGAAACACCATATATTTT.

The CDR3 DNA is TGTGCCAGCTCCCTCACAGGGGGAAGCTCCTACGAGCAGTACTTC. It translates to CASSLTGGSSYEQYF. The V call is TRBV18, the J call TRBJ2-7; 8 bases align to TRBD1. The CDR3 is 15 amino acids. V was pared by 6 bases and J by 0 bases, with 7 bases of the junction left unmatched. CDR1 KGHSH and CDR2 LQKENI come from the germline V gene.

The chain combines TRBV5-1 with TRBJ2-2; 11 nucleotides line up with TRBD2. The CDR3 runs to 16 residues. V lost 4 bases and J lost 5; bases outside the gene matches: 7. The V gene's germline CDR1 is SGHRS and CDR2 YFSETQ. CDR3 bases: TGCGCCAGCAGCGTACTAGCGGGAGAGTCTACCGGGGAGCTGTTTTTT. This translates into CASSVLAGESTGELFF.

The V gene is TRBV5-1, the J gene TRBJ1-4, with D unclear. Germline V lookup: CDR1 SGHRS, CDR2 YFSETQ. The CDR3 has 13 residues. Trimming left V 2 bases short and J 8 bases short, with 10 bases between. This CDR3 is CASSFVPFEKLFF. The CDR3, as DNA: TGCGCCAGCAGCTTTGTTCCCTTCGAAAAACTGTTTTTT.